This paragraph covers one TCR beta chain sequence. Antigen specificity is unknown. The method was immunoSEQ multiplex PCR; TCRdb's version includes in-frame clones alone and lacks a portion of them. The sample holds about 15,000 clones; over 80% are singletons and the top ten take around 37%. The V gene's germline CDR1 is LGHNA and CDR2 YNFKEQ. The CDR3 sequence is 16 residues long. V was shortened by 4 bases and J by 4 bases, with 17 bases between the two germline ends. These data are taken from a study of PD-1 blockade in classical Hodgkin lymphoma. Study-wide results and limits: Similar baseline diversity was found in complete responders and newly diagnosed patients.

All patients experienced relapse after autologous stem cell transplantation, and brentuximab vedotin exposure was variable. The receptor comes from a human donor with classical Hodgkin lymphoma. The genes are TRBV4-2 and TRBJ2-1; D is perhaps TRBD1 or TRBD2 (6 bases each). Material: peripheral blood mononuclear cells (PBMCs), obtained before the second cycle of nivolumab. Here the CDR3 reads CASSPTGTGEYNEQFF. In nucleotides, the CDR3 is TGTGCCAGCAGCCCCACAGGGACTGGAGAGTACAATGAGCAGTTCTTC.